The sequence of this TCR beta chain was determined in a study of response to subunit inactivated influenza vaccine. This clonotype is a singleton in its sample. Its antigen remains unidentified. Each CDR3 protein is one row after TCRdb ran MiXCR on the RT-PCR reads. This sample has 450,000 to 600,000 distinct CDR3 sequences, with 16% found just once. Points from the study as a whole: Each seasonal influenza vaccination recruits few new T cells, the authors suggested.

This CDR3 has 13 amino acids. J was trimmed by 7 bases and V by 6 bases; bases with no gene match: 8. Sequencing was performed on CD4+ T cells sorted from PBMCs, taken 23 months after vaccination. This TCR was sampled from a man aged 50 to 69 who received an inactivated influenza vaccine. The V gene is TRBV12-3 or TRBV12-4, the J gene TRBJ1-2, with 7 bases that match TRBD1. The CDR3 bases are TGTGCCAGCAGAGCTGACAGGGTCAGTGGCTACACCTTC. Its translation: CASRADRVSGYTF.